A single sample is the source of the 21 T cell receptor beta chains below, sequenced in a study of CD8+ T cells in alopecia areata. RNA was extracted and reverse transcribed into cDNA as the sequencing template. Sequenced by immunoSEQ multiplex PCR; TCRdb stores in-frame clones only, minus some. The sample lists some 240,000 clones, about 50% occurring once. The treatment is: oral pan-JAK inhibitor, 5-10 mg twice daily. The material was CD4+ T cells sorted from blood, obtained at week 4, from a patient treated with tofacitinib. Source of these receptors: a human donor with alopecia areata.

The chain uses TRBV7-9 and TRBJ1-6; no firm D call. V shed 5 bases and J shed 9 bases, with 17 bases lying between them. Germline V CDR1 and CDR2: SEHNR, FQNEAQ (reference sequence). The CDR3 length is 15 residues. The CDR3 region is CASSESWDGSSPLHF. The CDR3, as DNA: TGTGCCAGCAGCGAAAGTTGGGATGGGAGTTCACCCCTCCACTTT.

This chain connects TRBV10-3 to TRBJ2-7; D might be TRBD1 or TRBD2, each matching 5 bases. CDR1 and CDR2 from the germline V gene are ENHRY and SYGVKD. The V end was cut by 0 bases, the J end by 6 bases, with 9 bases between. The CDR3 covers 13 residues. The CDR3, as DNA: TGTGCCATCAGTGAGTCGGCGAGGGGCGAGCAGTACTTC. It translates to CAISESARGEQYF.

This clone was recorded only once. V and J are TRBV2 and TRBJ2-7; possible D gene TRBD2, 5 bases. Trimming removed 7 bases from V and 7 bases from J, with 14 bases in between. Germline CDR1 reads SNHLY; CDR2 reads FYNNEI. The CDR3 length is 12 residues. CDR3 protein: CASNPIRGEQYF. The CDR3 DNA reads as TGTGCCAGCAATCCTATCAGAGGGGAGCAGTACTTC.

Only a few counts were recorded for this clone. The chain employs TRBV7-9 and TRBJ1-1, with unresolved D. V dropped 6 bases and J dropped 3 bases, with 8 bases sitting between them. CDR1 and CDR2 from the germline V gene are SEHNR and FQNEAQ (reference sequence). CDR3 length: 12 amino acids. The CDR3 DNA reads as TGTGCCAGCAGTCGTATCTACACTGAAGCTTTCTTT. It specifies CASSRIYTEAFF.

V and J are TRBV30 and TRBJ2-3; no clear D. Germline loops: CDR1 GTSNPN, CDR2 SVGIG (reference sequence). Trimming took 8 bases from V and 6 from J, leaving 18 bases between them. The CDR3 runs 13 residues. The DNA for the CDR3 is TGTGCCGGATCGGCCTCACGCAAGGATACGCAGTATTTT. Translated: CAGSASRKDTQYF.

V usage is TRBV25-1 and J usage is TRBJ1-6; D not certain. The germline gives CDR1 MGHDK, CDR2 SYGVNS. The V end was cut by 0 bases, the J end by 11 bases, with 8 bases between. This CDR3 has 13 residues. The CDR3 sequence is CASSEYITTPLHF. CDR3 nucleotide sequence: TGTGCCAGCAGTGAATATATCACCACACCCCTCCACTTT. The whole variable domain, remainder taken from reference TRBV25-1 and TRBJ1-6, is EADIYQTPRYLVIGTGKKITLECSQTMGHDKMYWYQQDPGMELHLIHYSYGVNSTEKGDLSSESTVSRIRTEHFPLTLESARPSHTSQYLCASSEYITTPLHFGNGTRLTVT.

The J gene is TRBJ1-2, the V gene TRBV7-8; D gene unclear. Trimming took off 0 bases at V and 4 bases at J, with 18 bases between the two ends. Germline CDR1 reads SGHVS; CDR2 reads FQNEAQ. This CDR3 is built from 17 residues. The CDR3 loop is CASSLANSPVESYGYTF. The CDR3 region has the DNA TGTGCCAGCAGCTTAGCGAATTCACCGGTCGAGTCCTATGGCTACACCTTC.

This clone was observed a few times. This chain connects TRBV4-3 to TRBJ1-2, with a weak D call TRBD1 (5 bases). The V end lost 0 bases, the J end lost 2 bases, and 10 bases lay between the germline ends. Germline V CDR1 and CDR2: LGHNA, YSLEER. This CDR3 has 15 residues. DNA for the CDR3: TGCGCCAGCAGCCAAGATTCGGACAAGAACTATGGCTACACCTTC. This translates into CASSQDSDKNYGYTF.

The V call is TRBV29-1, the J call TRBJ1-2; D possibly corresponds to TRBD1 (5 bases). The CDR3 is made up of 12 amino acids. V was trimmed by 2 bases and J by 4 bases, leaving 8 bases between them. Germline CDR1 SQVTM, CDR2 ANQGSEA. CDR3 sequence reads: CSVERGTYGYTF. The DNA of the CDR3 is TGCAGCGTTGAAAGGGGCACCTATGGCTACACCTTC. The whole variable domain, remainder taken from reference TRBV29-1 and TRBJ1-2, is SAVISQKPSRDICQRGTSLTIQCQVDSQVTMMFWYRQQPGQSLTLIATANQGSEATYESGFVIDKFPISRPNLTFSTLTVSNMSPEDSSIYLCSVERGTYGYTFGSGTRLTVV.

This clone showed up just a few times. This chain links TRBV7-2 with TRBJ1-2, with a tentative D call TRBD1 (5 bases). The V and J ends lost 1 base and 4 bases respectively, with 10 bases between them. The CDR3 is 14 residues long. Germline values: CDR1 SGHTA, CDR2 FQGNSA. DNA of the CDR3: TGTGCCAGCAGCTTAGACGACAGAGCCTATGGCTACACCTTC. The encoded protein is CASSLDDRAYGYTF.

This clone was seen ten or more times. V is TRBV9 and J is TRBJ2-1; D may be TRBD1 (5 bases). The germline V and J ends were trimmed by 0 bases and 10 bases, with 11 bases remaining between them. From germline, CDR1 is SGDLS and CDR2 YYNGEE. This CDR3 comprises 13 residues. CDR3 residues: CASSVEGMQEQFF. The CDR3 nucleotides are TGTGCCAGCAGCGTAGAGGGGATGCAGGAGCAGTTCTTC.

This clone was seen repeatedly, ten times or more. The chain has TRBV6-5 and TRBJ2-2; D is unresolved. The germline CDR1 and CDR2 sequences are MNHEY and SVGAGI. Trimming cost V 2 bases and J 3 bases, with 4 bases left between them. The CDR3 is made up of 13 amino acids. The CDR3 sequence: CASSYRDTGELFF. The CDR3 nucleotides read TGTGCCAGCAGTTACAGGGACACCGGGGAGCTGTTTTTT.

In this sample, this clone turned up a few times. The chain carries TRBV29-1 and TRBJ1-5; D is possibly TRBD1 (6 bases). The CDR3 extends over 13 amino acids. Germline V gives CDR1 SQVTM, CDR2 ANQGSEA. Trimming cost V 4 bases and J 3 bases, with 10 bases left between them. The CDR3 sequence: CSVVGGINQPQHF. CDR3 sequence (DNA): TGCAGCGTTGTCGGGGGCATCAATCAGCCCCAGCATTTT.

The chain has TRBV2 and TRBJ2-3; D is undetermined. With 7 bases removed from V and 5 bases from J, the gap between germline ends came to 7 bases. This CDR3 region has 11 residues. The germline V gene encodes CDR1 SNHLY and CDR2 FYNNEI. The CDR3 coding sequence is TGTGCCAGCACCCTCGTAGATACGCAGTATTTT. This codes for CASTLVDTQYF.

This rearrangement joins TRBV11-2 to TRBJ2-1, with 7 bases fitting TRBD2. CDR1 and CDR2 from the germline V gene are SGHAT and FQNNGV. V shed 6 bases and J 9 bases; nucleotides not matched to a gene: 11. The length of the CDR3 is 14 residues. The CDR3 coding sequence is TGTGCCAGCAGTACCGGTTGGCGGGGGTTTGAGCAGTTCTTC. Its translation is CASSTGWRGFEQFF. Full variable domain (rest looked up from reference TRBV11-2 and TRBJ2-1): EAGVAQSPRYKIIEKRQSVAFWCNPISGHATLYWYQQILGQGPKLLIQFQNNGVVDDSQLPKDRFSAERLKGVDSTLKIQPAKLEDSAVYLCASSTGWRGFEQFFGPGTRLTVL.

The CDR3 loop reads CAWNDAYGSSGNTIYF. The CDR3 DNA follows: TGTGCCTGGAATGATGCGTACGGAAGCTCTGGAAACACCATATATTTT. The chain combines TRBV30 with TRBJ1-3, with unresolved D. This CDR3 comprises 16 residues. Trimming removed 4 bases at V and 0 bases at J, with 16 bases between. CDR1 is GTSNPN and CDR2 is SVGIG in the germline V gene (reference sequence).

This clone has just a few counts. V gene TRBV6-6 combines with J gene TRBJ2-1; TRBD2 aligns across 7 bases. V dropped 6 bases and J dropped 0; count of bases not matched to a gene: 5. From germline, CDR1 is MNHNY and CDR2 SVGAGI (reference sequence). CDR3 length: 15 residues. CDR3 sequence: CASSSSGASYNEQFF. The CDR3 region has the DNA TGTGCCAGCAGCTCCAGCGGGGCCTCCTACAATGAGCAGTTCTTC.

This clone was picked up a small number of times. The chain links TRBV4-1 to TRBJ2-1, with TRBD2 matching over 11 bases. After removal of 3 bases from V and 2 bases from J, the junction contained 6 bases not matched to a gene. The CDR3 totals 17 residues. The germline V gene encodes CDR1 MGHRA and CDR2 YSYEKL. The CDR3: CASSQATTSGAYNEQFF. In DNA form, the CDR3 reads TGCGCCAGCAGCCAGGCCACGACTAGCGGGGCCTACAATGAGCAGTTCTTC.

V gene TRBV2 combines with J gene TRBJ1-4; a possible D gene is TRBD1 (5 bases). The CDR3 length is 13 residues. CDR1 is SNHLY, CDR2 FYNNEI, per germline. V was cut by 5 bases and J by 4 bases, with 8 bases left in between. The CDR3 loop reads CASSRDSNEKLFF. The CDR3 DNA reads as TGTGCCAGCAGTCGCGACAGTAATGAAAAACTGTTTTTT.

This clone was found a few times. The V gene is TRBV7-2, the J gene TRBJ2-4, with 9 bases lining up with TRBD2. This CDR3 is 16 amino acids long. The germline CDR1 and CDR2 sequences are SGHTA and FQGNSA. V lost 4 bases and J lost 0; bases outside the gene matches: 4. The CDR3 loop reads CASSSIAGVAKNIQYF. In DNA, the CDR3 is TGTGCCAGCAGCTCAATAGCGGGGGTAGCCAAAAACATTCAGTACTTC. Filled out from reference TRBV7-2 and TRBJ2-4, the complete variable domain reads GAGVSQSPSNKVTEKGKDVELRCDPISGHTALYWYRQSLGQGLEFLIYFQGNSAPDKSGLPSDRFSAERTGGSVSTLTIQRTQQEDSAVYLCASSSIAGVAKNIQYFGAGTRLSVL.

This sequence joins TRBV15 and TRBJ1-5; D ambiguous. The V end was cut by 7 bases, the J end by 5 bases, with 6 bases between. The CDR3 covers 11 residues. Per germline, CDR1 LNHNV and CDR2 YYDKDF (reference sequence). CDR3 residues: CATTPHQPQHF. The CDR3 DNA follows: TGTGCCACCACACCACATCAGCCCCAGCATTTT.